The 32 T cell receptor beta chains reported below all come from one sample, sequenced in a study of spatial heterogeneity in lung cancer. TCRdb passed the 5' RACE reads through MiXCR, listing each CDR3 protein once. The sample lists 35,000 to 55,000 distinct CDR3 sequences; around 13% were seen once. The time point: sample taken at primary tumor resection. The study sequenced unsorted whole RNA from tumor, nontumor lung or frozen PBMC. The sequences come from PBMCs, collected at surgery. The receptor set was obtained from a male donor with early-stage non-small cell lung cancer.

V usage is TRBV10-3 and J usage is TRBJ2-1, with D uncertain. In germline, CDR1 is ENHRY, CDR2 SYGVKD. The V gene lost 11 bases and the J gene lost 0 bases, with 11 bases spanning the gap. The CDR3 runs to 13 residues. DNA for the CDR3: TGTGCCCTCGGAAAAGACTCCTACAATGAGCAGTTCTTC. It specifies CALGKDSYNEQFF.

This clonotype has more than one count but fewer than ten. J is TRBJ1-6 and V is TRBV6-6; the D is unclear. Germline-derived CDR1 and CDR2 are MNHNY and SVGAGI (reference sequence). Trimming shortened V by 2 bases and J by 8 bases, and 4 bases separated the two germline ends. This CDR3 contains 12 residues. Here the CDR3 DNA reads TGTGCCAGCAGTTACCGAGATTCACCCCTCCACTTT. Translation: CASSYRDSPLHF.

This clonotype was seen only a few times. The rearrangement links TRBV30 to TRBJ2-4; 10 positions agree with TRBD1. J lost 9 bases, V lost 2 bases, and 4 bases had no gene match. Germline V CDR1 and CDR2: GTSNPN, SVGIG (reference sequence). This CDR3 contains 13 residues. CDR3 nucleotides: TGTGCCTGGAGTCTGGGACAGGGGTTCATTCAGTACTTC. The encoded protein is CAWSLGQGFIQYF.

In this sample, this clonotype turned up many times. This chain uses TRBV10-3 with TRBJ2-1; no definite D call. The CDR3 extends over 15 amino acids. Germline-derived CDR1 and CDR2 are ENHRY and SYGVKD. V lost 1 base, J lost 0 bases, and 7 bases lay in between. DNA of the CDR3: TGTGCCATCAGTGAGTGGCTGAGCTCCTACAATGAGCAGTTCTTC. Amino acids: CAISEWLSSYNEQFF.

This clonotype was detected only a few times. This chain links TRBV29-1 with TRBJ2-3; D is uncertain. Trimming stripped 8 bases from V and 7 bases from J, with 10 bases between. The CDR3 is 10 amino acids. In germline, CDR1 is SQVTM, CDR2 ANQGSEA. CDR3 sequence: CSFHSNTQYF. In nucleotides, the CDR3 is TGCAGCTTCCACTCAAATACGCAGTATTTT.

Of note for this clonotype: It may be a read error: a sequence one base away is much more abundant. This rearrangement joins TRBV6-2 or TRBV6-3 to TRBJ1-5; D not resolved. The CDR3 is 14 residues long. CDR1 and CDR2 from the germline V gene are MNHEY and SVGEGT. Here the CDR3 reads CASRGVYGNRPQHF. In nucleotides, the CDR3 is TGTGCCAGCAGGGGCGTTTATGGCAATCGGCCCCAGCATTTT.

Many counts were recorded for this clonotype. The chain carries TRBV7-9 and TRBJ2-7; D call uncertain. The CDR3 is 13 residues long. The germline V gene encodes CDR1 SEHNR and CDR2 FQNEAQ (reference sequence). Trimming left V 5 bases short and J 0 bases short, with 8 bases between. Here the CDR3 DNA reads TGTGCCAGCAGCCCTCGCCGCTCCTACGAGCAGTACTTC. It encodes CASSPRRSYEQYF. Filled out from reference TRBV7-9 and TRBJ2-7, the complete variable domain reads DTGVSQNPRHKITKRGQNVTFRCDPISEHNRLYWYRQTLGQGPEFLTYFQNEAQLEKSRLLSDRFSAERPKGSFSTLEIQRTEQGDSAMYLCASSPRRSYEQYFGPGTRLTVT.

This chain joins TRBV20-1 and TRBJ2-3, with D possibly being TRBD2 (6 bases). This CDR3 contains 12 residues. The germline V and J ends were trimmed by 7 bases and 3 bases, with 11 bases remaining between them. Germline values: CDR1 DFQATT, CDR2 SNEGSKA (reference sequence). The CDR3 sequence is CSVPGTTDTQYF. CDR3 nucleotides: TGCAGTGTTCCCGGGACTACAGATACGCAGTATTTT.

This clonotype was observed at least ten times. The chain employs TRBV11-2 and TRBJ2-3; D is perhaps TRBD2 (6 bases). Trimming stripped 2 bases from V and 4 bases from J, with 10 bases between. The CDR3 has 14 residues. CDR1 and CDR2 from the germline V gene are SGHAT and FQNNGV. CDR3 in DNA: TGTGCCAGCAGCTTACGGGGGAGTGCAGATACGCAGTATTTT. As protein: CASSLRGSADTQYF.

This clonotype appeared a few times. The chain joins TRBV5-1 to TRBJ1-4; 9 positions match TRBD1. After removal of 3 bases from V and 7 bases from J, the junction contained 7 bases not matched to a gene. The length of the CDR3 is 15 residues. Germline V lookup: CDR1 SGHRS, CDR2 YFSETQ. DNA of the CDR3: TGCGCCAGCAGCTCGCCGGACAGGGGTGGTGAAAAACTGTTTTTT. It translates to CASSSPDRGGEKLFF.

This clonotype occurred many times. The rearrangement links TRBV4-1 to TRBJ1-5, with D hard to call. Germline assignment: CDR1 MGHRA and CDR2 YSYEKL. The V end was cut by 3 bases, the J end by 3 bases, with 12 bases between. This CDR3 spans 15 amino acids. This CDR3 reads CASSHSGSLNQPQHF. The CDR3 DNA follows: TGCGCCAGCAGCCATTCTGGGAGTCTCAATCAGCCCCAGCATTTT.

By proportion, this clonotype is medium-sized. CDR3 residues: CSVNGGGGNTIYF. CDR3 bases: TGCAGCGTAAACGGGGGAGGTGGAAACACCATATATTTT. The V and J genes are TRBV29-1 and TRBJ1-3; the D gene is possibly TRBD1 (5 bases). Trimming removed 6 bases from V and 3 bases from J, with 12 bases in between. The CDR3 totals 13 residues. The germline CDR1 and CDR2 sequences are SQVTM and ANQGSEA.

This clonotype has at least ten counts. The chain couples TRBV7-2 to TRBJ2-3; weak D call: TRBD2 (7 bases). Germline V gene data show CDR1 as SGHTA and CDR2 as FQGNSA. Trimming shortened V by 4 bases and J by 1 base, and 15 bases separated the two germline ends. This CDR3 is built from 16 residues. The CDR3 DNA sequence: TGTGCCAGCAGCTCAAAAACGGGGGGCGGCACAGATACGCAGTATTTT. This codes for CASSSKTGGGTDTQYF.

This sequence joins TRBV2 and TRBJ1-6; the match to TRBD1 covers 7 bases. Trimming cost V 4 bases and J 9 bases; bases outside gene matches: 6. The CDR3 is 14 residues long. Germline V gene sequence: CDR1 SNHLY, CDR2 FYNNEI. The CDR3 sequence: CASSGYQGVSPLHF. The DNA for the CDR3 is TGTGCCAGCAGTGGTTACCAGGGGGTTTCACCCCTCCACTTT.

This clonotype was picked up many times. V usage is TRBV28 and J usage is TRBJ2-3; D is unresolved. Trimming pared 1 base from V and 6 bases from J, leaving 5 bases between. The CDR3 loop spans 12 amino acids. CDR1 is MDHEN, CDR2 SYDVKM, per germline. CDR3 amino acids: CASSLSADTQYF. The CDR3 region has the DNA TGTGCCAGCAGTTTATCAGCCGATACGCAGTATTTT.

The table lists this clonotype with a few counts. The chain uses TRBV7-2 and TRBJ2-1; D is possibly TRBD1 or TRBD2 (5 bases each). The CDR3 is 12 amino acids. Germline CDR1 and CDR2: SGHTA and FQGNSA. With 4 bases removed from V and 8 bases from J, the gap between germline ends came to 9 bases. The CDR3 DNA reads TGTGCCAGCAGCTACCGGGGCCATGAGCAGTTCTTC. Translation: CASSYRGHEQFF.

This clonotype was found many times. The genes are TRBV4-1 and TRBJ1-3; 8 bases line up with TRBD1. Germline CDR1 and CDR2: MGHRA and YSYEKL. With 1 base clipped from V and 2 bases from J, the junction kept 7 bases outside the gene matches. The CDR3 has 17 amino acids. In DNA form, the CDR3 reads TGCGCCAGCAGCCAAGGGAACGCAGGGGGCACTGGAAACACCATATATTTT. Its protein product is CASSQGNAGGTGNTIYF.

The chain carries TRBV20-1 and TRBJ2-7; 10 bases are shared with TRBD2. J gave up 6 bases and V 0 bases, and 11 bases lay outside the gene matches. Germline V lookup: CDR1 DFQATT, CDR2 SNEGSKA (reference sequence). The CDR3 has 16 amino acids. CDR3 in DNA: TGCAGTGCTAGAGATTTGGAGCTAGCGGGAGTATCCGAGCAGTACTTC. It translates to CSARDLELAGVSEQYF.

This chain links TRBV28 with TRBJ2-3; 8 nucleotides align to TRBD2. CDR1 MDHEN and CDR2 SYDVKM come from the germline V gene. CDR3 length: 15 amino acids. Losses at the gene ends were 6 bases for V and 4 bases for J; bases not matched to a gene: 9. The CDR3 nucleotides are TGTGCCAGCAGCCCGAATGCGGGAGGCCCAGATACGCAGTATTTT. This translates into CASSPNAGGPDTQYF. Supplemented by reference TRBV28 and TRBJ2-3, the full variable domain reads DVKVTQSSRYLVKRTGEKVFLECVQDMDHENMFWYRQDPGLGLRLIYFSYDVKMKEKGDIPEGYSVSREKKERFSLILESASTNQTSMYLCASSPNAGGPDTQYFGPGTRLTVL.

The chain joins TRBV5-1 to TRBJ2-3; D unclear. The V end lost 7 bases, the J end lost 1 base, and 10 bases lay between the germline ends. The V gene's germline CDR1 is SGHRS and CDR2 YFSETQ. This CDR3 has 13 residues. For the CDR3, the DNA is TGCGCCAGCCTTTTGCAGGGCACAGATACGCAGTATTTT. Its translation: CASLLQGTDTQYF.

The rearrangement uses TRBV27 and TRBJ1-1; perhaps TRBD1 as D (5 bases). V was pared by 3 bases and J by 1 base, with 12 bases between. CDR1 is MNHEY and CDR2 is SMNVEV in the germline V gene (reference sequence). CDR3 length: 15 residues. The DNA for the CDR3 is TGTGCCAGCAGTTTGGCCAGGGTCGGGAACACTGAAGCTTTCTTT. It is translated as CASSLARVGNTEAFF.

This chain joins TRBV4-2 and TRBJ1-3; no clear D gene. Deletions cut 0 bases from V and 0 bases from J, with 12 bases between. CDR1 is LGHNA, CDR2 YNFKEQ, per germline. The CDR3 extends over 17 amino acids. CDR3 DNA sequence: TGTGCCAGCAGCCAAGATTCCCAGGAGATCTCTGGAAACACCATATATTTT. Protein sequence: CASSQDSQEISGNTIYF.

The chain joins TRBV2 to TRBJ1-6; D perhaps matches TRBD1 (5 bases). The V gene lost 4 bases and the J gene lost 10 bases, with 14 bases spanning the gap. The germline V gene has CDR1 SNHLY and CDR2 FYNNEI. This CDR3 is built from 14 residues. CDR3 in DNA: TGTGCCAGCAGTGGGGGGATGCGACTCTCACCCCTCCACTTT. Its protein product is CASSGGMRLSPLHF.

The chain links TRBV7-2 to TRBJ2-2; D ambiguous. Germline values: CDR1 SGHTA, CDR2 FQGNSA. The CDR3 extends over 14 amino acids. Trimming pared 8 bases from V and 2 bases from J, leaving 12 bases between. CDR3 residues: CASQPTPNTGELFF. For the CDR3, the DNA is TGTGCCAGCCAACCGACTCCTAACACCGGGGAGCTGTTTTTT. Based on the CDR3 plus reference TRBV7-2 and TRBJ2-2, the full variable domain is GAGVSQSPSNKVTEKGKDVELRCDPISGHTALYWYRQSLGQGLEFLIYFQGNSAPDKSGLPSDRFSAERTGGSVSTLTIQRTQQEDSAVYLCASQPTPNTGELFFGEGSRLTVL.

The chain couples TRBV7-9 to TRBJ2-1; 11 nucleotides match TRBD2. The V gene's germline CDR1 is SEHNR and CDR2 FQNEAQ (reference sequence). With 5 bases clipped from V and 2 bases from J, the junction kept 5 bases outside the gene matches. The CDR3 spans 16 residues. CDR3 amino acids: CASSRPGLAAYNEQFF. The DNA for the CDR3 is TGTGCCAGCAGCCGACCGGGACTAGCGGCCTACAATGAGCAGTTCTTC. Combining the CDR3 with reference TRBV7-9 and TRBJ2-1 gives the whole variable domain DTGVSQNPRHKITKRGQNVTFRCDPISEHNRLYWYRQTLGQGPEFLTYFQNEAQLEKSRLLSDRFSAERPKGSFSTLEIQRTEQGDSAMYLCASSRPGLAAYNEQFFGPGTRLTVL.

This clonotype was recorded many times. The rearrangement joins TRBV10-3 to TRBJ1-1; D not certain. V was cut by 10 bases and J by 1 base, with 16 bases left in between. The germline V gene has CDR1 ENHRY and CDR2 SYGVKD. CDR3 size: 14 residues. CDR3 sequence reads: CATVGDQENTEAFF. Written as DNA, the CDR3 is TGTGCCACGGTGGGAGATCAGGAGAACACTGAAGCTTTCTTT.

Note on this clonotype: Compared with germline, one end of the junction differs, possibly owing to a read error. CDR3: CCARENDYKQYF. CDR3 DNA: TGCTGTGCTAGAGAAAACGACTACAAGCAGTACTTC. The rearrangement joins TRBV20-1 to TRBJ2-7, with D perhaps TRBD2 (5 bases). There are 12 residues in the CDR3. The germline V gene has CDR1 DFQATT and CDR2 SNEGSKA (reference sequence).

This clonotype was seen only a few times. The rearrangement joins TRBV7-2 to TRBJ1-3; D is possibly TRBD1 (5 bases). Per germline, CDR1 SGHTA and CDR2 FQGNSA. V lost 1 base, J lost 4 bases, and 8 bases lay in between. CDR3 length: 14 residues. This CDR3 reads CASSLDRKGNTIYF. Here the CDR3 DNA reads TGTGCCAGCAGCTTAGACAGGAAAGGAAACACCATATATTTT.

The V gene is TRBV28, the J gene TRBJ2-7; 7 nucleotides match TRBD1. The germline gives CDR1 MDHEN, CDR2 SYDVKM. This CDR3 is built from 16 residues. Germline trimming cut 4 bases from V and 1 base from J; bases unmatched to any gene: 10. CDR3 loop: CASSSGDRALSYEQYF. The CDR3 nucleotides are TGTGCCAGCAGTTCCGGCGACAGGGCCCTTTCCTACGAGCAGTACTTC.

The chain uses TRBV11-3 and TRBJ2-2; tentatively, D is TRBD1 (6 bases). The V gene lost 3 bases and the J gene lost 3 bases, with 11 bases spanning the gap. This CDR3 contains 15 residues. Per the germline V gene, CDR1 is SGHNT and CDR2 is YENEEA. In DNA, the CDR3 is TGTGCCAGCAGCTTGAGATCAGGGGACACCGGGGAGCTGTTTTTT. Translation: CASSLRSGDTGELFF.

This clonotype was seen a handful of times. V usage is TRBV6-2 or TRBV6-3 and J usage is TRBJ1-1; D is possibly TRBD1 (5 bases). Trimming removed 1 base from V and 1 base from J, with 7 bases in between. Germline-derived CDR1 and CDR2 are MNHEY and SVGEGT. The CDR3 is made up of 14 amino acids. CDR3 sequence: CASSYYGANTEAFF. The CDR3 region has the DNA TGTGCCAGCAGTTACTACGGGGCGAACACTGAAGCTTTCTTT.

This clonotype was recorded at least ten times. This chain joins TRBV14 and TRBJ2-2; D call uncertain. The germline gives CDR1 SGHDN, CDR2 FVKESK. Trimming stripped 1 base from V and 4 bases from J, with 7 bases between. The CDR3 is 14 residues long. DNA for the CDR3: TGTGCCAGCAGCCAAGTTGCCTTCACCGGGGAGCTGTTTTTT. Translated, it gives CASSQVAFTGELFF. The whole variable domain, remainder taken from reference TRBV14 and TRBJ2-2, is EAGVTQFPSHSVIEKGQTVTLRCDPISGHDNLYWYRRVMGKEIKFLLHFVKESKQDESGMPNNRFLAERTGGTYSTLKVQPAELEDSGVYFCASSQVAFTGELFFGEGSRLTVL.